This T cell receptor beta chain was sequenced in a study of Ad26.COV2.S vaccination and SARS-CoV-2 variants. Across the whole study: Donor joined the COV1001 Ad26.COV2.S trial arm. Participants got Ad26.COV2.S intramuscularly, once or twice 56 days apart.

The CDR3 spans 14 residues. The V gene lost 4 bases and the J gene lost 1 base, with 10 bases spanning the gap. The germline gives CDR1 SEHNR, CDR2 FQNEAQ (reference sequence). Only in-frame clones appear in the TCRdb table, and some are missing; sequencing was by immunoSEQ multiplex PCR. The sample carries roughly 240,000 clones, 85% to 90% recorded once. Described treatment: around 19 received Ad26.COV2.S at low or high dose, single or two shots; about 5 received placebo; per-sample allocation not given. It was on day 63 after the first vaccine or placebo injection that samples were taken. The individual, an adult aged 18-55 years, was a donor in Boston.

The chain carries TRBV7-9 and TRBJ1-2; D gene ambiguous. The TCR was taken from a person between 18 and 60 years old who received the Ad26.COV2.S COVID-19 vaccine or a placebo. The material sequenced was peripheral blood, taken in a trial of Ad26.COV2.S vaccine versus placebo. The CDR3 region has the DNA TGTGCCAGCAGCTCTCTTAGGGATAACTATGGCTACACCTTC. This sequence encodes CASSSLRDNYGYTF.